In this sample, the clone carrying this TCR beta chain turned up a few times. Sequenced by immunoSEQ multiplex PCR; TCRdb stores in-frame clones only, minus some. The data contain hundreds of thousands of clones, over 60% of them seen just once; the ten biggest clones take up 9.5% to 15%. This specimen belongs to a study of shared clonotypes between healthy human individuals. Source material: PBMCs. The receptor comes from a woman in her thirties or forties in good health. Some clones in this sample may be carry-over from other donors' samples.

CDR3 sequence (DNA): TGTGCCAGCAGCCCCCGGCAGGTGGGTGGCTACACCTTC. Its translation: CASSPRQVGGYTF. The rearrangement links TRBV7-2 to TRBJ1-2, with D hard to call. V dropped 5 bases and J dropped 7 bases, with 14 bases sitting between them. Germline V gives CDR1 SGHTA, CDR2 FQGNSA. The CDR3 runs to 13 residues.